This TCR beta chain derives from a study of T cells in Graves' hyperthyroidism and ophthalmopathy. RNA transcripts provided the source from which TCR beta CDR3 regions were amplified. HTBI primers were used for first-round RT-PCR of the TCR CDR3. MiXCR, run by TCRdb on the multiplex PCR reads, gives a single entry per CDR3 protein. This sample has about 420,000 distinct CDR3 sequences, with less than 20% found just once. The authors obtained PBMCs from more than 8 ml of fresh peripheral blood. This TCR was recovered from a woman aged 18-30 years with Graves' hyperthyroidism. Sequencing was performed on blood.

CDR3 sequence (DNA): TGTGCCAGCAGCCCTCACCCCCCGGACAGGGGGCGATTTCCCAGCACCGGGGAGCTGTTTTTT. It codes for CASSPHPPDRGRFPSTGELFF. This chain connects TRBV7-3 to TRBJ2-2, with 11 bases fitting TRBD1. J lost 4 bases, V lost 5 bases, and 21 bases had no gene match. The length of the CDR3 is 21 residues. Germline CDR1 SGHTA, CDR2 FQGTGA. Full variable domain (outside the CDR3, taken from reference TRBV7-3 and TRBJ2-2): GAGVSQTPSNKVTEKGKYVELRCDPISGHTALYWYRQSLGQGPEFLIYFQGTGAADDSGLPNDRFFAVRPEGSVSTLKIQRTERGDSAVYLCASSPHPPDRGRFPSTGELFFGEGSRLTVL.